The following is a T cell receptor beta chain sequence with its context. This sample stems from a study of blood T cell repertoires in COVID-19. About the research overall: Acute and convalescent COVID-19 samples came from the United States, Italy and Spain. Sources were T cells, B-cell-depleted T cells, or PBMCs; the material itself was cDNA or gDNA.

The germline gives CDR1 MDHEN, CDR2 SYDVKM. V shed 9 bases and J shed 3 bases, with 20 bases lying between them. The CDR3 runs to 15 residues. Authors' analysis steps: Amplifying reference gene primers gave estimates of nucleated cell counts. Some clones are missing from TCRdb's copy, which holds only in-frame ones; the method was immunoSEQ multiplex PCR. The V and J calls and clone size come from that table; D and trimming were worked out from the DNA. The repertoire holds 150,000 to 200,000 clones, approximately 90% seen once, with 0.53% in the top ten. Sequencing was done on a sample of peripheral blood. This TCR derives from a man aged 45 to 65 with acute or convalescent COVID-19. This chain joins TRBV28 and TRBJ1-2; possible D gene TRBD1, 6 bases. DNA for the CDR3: TGTGCCAGTACATGGGGGCTGCCGCAGGACTATGGCTACACCTTC. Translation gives CASTWGLPQDYGYTF.